The entry below gives a single T cell receptor beta chain sequence along with its context. Sequencing used immunoSEQ multiplex PCR; TCRdb keeps in-frame clones, though not all of them. The sample lists over 300,000 clones, approximately 83% seen once, with about 7.4% in the top ten. The entry originates in a study of Ad26.COV2.S vaccination and SARS-CoV-2 variants. The CDR3 is 16 amino acids. The ends were cut back, 5 bases at V and 0 bases at J, with 11 bases in the middle. Germline lookup yields CDR1 SGHTA and CDR2 FQGNSA. The treatment denotes: approximately 18 received Ad26.COV2.S at low or high dose, single or two shots; about 5 received placebo; per-sample allocation not given. It was on day 63 after the first vaccine or placebo injection that samples were taken.

This sample comprised peripheral blood, obtained in a trial of Ad26.COV2.S vaccine versus placebo. The chain joins TRBV7-2 to TRBJ2-6; D is undetermined. This clonotype originated in a person aged 18-60 years who received the Ad26.COV2.S COVID-19 vaccine or a placebo. The CDR3, as DNA: TGTGCCAGCAGCCCACAGAGGAGCTCTGGGGCCAACGTCCTGACTTTC. Encoded protein: CASSPQRSSGANVLTF.